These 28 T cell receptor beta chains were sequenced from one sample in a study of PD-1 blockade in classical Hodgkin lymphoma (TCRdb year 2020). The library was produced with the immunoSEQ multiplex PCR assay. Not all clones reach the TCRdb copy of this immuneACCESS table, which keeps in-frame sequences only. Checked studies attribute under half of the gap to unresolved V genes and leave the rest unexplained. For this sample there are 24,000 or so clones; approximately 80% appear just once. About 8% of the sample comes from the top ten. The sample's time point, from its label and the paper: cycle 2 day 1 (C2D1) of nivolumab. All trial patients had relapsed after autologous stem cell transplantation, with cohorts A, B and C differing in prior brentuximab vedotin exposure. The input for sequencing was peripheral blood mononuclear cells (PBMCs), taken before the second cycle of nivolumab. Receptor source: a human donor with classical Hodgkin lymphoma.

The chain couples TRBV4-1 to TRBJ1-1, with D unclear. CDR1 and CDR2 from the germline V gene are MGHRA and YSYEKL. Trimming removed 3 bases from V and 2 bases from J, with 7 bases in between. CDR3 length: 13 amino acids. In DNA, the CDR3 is TGCGCCAGCAGCCAGAATCGAAACACTGAAGCTTTCTTT. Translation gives CASSQNRNTEAFF.

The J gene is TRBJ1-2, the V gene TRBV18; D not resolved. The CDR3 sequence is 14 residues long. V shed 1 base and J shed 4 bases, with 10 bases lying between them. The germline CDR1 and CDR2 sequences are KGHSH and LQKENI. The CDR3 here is CASSPRPEFYGYTF. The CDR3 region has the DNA TGTGCCAGCTCACCACGTCCGGAGTTCTATGGCTACACCTTC. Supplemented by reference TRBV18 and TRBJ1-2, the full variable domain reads NAGVMQNPRHLVRRRGQEARLRCSPMKGHSHVYWYRQLPEEGLKFMVYLQKENIIDESGMPKERFSAEFPKEGPSILRIQQVVRGDSAAYFCASSPRPEFYGYTFGSGTRLTVV.

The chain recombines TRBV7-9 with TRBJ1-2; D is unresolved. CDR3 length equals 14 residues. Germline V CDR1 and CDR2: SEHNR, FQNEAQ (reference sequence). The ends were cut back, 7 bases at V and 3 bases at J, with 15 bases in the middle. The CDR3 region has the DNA TGTGCCAGCACCGGATCGGGAGTGCACTATGGCTACACCTTC. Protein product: CASTGSGVHYGYTF.

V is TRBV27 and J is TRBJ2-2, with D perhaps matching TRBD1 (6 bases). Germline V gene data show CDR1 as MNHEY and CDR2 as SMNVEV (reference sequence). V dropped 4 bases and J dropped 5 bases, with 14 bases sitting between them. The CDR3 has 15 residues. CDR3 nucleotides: TGTGCCAGCAGTTCACCGAACAGGGAAACCGGGGAGCTGTTTTTT. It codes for CASSSPNRETGELFF.

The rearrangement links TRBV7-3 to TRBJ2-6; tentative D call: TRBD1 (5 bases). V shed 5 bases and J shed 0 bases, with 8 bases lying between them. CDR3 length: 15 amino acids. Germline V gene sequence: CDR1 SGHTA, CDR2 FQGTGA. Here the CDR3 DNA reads TGTGCCAGCAGCCCCACAGGCTCTGGGGCCAACGTCCTGACTTTC. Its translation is CASSPTGSGANVLTF.

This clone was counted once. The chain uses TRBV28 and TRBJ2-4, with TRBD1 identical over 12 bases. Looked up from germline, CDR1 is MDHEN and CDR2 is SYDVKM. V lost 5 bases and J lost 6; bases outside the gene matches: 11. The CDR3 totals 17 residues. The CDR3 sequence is CASSAGQGASKGNIQYF. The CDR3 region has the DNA TGTGCCAGCAGTGCGGGACAGGGGGCATCTAAGGGAAACATTCAGTACTTC. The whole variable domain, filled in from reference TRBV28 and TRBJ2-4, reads DVKVTQSSRYLVKRTGEKVFLECVQDMDHENMFWYRQDPGLGLRLIYFSYDVKMKEKGDIPEGYSVSREKKERFSLILESASTNQTSMYLCASSAGQGASKGNIQYFGAGTRLSVL.

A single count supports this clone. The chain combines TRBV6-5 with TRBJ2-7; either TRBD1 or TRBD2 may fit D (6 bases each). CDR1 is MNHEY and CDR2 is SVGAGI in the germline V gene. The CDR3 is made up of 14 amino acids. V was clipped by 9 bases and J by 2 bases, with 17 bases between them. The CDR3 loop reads CASARGELPYEQYF. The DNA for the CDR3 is TGTGCCAGTGCGAGGGGGGAGCTCCCCTACGAGCAGTACTTC.

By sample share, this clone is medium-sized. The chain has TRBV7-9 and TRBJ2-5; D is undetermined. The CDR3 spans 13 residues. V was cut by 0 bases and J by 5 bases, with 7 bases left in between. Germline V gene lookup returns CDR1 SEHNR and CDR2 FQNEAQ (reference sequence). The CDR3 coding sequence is TGTGCCAGCAGCTTAGCAACAATGGAGACCCAGTACTTC. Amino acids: CASSLATMETQYF.

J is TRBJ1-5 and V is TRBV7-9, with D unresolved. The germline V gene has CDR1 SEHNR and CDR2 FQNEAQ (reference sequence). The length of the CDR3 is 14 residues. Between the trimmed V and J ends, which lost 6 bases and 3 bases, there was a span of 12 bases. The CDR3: CASRAKGPNQPQHF. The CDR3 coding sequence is TGTGCCAGCAGGGCCAAAGGACCCAATCAGCCCCAGCATTTT.

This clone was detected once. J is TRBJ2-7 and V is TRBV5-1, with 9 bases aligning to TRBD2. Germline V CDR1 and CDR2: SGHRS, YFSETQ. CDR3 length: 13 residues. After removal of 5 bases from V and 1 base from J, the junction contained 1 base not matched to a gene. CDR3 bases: TGCGCCAGCAGTCTAGCGGGGTCCTACGAGCAGTACTTC. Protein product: CASSLAGSYEQYF.

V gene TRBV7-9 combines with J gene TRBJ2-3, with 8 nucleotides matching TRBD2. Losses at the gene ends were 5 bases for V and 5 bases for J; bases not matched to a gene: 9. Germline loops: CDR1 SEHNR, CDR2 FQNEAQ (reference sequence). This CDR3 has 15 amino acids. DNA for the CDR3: TGTGCCAGCAGCCTCAATAGCGGGAATTTAGATACGCAGTATTTT. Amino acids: CASSLNSGNLDTQYF.

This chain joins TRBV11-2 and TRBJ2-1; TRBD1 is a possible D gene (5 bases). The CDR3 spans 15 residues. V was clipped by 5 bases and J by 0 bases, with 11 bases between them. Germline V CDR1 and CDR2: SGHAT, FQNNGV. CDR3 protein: CASSPDSSSYNEQFF. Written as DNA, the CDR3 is TGTGCCAGCAGCCCAGACAGCAGCTCCTACAATGAGCAGTTCTTC. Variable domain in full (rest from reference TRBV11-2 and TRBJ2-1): EAGVAQSPRYKIIEKRQSVAFWCNPISGHATLYWYQQILGQGPKLLIQFQNNGVVDDSQLPKDRFSAERLKGVDSTLKIQPAKLEDSAVYLCASSPDSSSYNEQFFGPGTRLTVL.

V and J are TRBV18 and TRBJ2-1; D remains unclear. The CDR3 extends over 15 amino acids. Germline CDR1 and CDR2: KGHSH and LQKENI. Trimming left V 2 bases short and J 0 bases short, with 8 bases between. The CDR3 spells CASSPAVSSYNEQFF. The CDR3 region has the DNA TGTGCCAGCTCACCAGCGGTTAGCTCCTACAATGAGCAGTTCTTC. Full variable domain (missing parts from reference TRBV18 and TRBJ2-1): NAGVMQNPRHLVRRRGQEARLRCSPMKGHSHVYWYRQLPEEGLKFMVYLQKENIIDESGMPKERFSAEFPKEGPSILRIQQVVRGDSAAYFCASSPAVSSYNEQFFGPGTRLTVL.

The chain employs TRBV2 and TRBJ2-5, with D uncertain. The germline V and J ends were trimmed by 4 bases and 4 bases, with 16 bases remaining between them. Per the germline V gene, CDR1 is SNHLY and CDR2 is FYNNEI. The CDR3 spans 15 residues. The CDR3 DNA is TGTGCCAGCAGTGTTGGTATCTCTACCTCAGAGACCCAGTACTTC. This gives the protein CASSVGISTSETQYF. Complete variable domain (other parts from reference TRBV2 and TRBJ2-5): EPEVTQTPSHQVTQMGQEVILRCVPISNHLYFYWYRQILGQKVEFLVSFYNNEISEKSEIFDDQFSVERPDGSNFTLKIRSTKLEDSAMYFCASSVGISTSETQYFGPGTRLLVL.

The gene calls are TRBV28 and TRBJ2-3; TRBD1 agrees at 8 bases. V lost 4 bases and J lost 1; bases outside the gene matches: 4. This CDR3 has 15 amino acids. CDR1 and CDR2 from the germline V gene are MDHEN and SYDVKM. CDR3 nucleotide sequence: TGTGCCAGCAGTTCTCCGGGACAGGGCACAGATACGCAGTATTTT. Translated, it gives CASSSPGQGTDTQYF.

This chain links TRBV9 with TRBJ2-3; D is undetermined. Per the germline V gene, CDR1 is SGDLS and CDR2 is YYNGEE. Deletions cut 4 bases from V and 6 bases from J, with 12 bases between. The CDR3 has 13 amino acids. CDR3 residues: CASSRPQVDTQYF. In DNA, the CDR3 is TGTGCCAGCAGCCGTCCCCAGGTGGATACGCAGTATTTT.

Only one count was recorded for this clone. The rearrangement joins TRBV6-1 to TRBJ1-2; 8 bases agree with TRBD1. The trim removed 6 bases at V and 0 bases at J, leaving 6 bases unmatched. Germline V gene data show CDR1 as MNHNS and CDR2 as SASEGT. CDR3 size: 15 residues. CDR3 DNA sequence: TGTGCCAGCAGCCCTTACAGGGGGGCTAACTATGGCTACACCTTC. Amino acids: CASSPYRGANYGYTF.

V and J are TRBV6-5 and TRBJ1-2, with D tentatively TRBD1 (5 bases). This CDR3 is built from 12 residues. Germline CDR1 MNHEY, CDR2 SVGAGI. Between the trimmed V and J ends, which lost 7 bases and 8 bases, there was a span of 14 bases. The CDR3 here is CASTGGTWGYTF. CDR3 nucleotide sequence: TGTGCCAGCACAGGAGGGACGTGGGGCTACACCTTC.

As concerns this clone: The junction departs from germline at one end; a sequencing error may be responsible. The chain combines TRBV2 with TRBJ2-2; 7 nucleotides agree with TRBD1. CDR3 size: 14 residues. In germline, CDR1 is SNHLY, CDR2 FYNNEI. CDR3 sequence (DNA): TGTGCCAGCCGTGAGACAGGGACCACCGGGGAGCTGTTTTTT. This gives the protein CASRETGTTGELFF.

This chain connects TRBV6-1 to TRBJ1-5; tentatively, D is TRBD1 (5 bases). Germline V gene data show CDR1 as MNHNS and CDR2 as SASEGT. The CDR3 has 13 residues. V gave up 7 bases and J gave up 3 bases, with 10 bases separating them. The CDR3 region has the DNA TGTGCCAGCACCGGGGACTTCAATCAGCCCCAGCATTTT. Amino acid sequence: CASTGDFNQPQHF.

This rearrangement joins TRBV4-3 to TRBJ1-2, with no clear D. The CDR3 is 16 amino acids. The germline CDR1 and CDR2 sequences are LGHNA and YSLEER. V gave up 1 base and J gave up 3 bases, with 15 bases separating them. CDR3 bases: TGCGCCAGCAGCCAAGCATACAGAGTCGAGTACTATGGCTACACCTTC. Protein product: CASSQAYRVEYYGYTF.

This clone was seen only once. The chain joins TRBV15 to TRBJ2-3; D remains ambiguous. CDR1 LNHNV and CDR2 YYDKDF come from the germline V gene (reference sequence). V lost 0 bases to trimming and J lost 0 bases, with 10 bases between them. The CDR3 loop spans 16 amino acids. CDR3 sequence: CATSRDRRQSTDTQYF. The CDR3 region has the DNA TGTGCCACCAGCAGAGATCGCAGGCAGAGCACAGATACGCAGTATTTT.

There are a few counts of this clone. This CDR3 reads CASSLQGGADGYTF. The CDR3 DNA sequence: TGTGCCAGCAGTCTCCAAGGGGGCGCGGATGGCTACACCTTC. This sequence joins TRBV6-5 and TRBJ1-2, with 7 bases matching TRBD1. This CDR3 spans 14 amino acids. Unmatched junction bases numbered 9, after V lost 5 bases and J lost 6 bases. Looked up from germline, CDR1 is MNHEY and CDR2 is SVGAGI.

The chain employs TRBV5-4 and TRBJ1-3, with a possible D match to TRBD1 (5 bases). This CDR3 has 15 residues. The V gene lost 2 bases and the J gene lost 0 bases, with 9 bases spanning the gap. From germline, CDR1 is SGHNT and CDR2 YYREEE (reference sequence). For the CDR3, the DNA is TGTGCCAGCAGCTTACAGGCGTTCTCTGGAAACACCATATATTTT. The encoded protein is CASSLQAFSGNTIYF.

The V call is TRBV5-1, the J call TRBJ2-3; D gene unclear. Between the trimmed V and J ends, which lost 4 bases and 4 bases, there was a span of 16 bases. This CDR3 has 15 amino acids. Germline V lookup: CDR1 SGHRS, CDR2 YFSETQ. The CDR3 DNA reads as TGCGCCAGCAGCCGATATCTCGATGTGGCAGATACGCAGTATTTT. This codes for CASSRYLDVADTQYF.

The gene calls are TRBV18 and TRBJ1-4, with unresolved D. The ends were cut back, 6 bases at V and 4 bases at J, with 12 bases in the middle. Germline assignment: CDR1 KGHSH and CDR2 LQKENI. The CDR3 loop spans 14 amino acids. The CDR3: CASSKRRSNEKLFF. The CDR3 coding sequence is TGTGCCAGCTCTAAACGGCGGAGTAATGAAAAACTGTTTTTT. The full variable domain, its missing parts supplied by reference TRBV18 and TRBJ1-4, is NAGVMQNPRHLVRRRGQEARLRCSPMKGHSHVYWYRQLPEEGLKFMVYLQKENIIDESGMPKERFSAEFPKEGPSILRIQQVVRGDSAAYFCASSKRRSNEKLFFGSGTQLSVL.

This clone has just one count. The CDR3 DNA sequence: TGTGCCAGCAGTTTACCTCACCGGGGCGAGCAGTACTTC. Its protein product is CASSLPHRGEQYF. The V call is TRBV28, the J call TRBJ2-7; a weak D match, TRBD2 (5 bases). The germline V gene has CDR1 MDHEN and CDR2 SYDVKM. Trimming cost V 2 bases and J 6 bases, with 11 bases left between them. This CDR3 region has 13 residues.

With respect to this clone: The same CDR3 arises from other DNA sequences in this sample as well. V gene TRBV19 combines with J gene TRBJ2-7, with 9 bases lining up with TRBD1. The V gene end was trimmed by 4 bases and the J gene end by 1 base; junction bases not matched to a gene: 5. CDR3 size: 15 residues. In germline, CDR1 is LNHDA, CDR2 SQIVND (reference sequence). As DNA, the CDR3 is TGTGCCAGTAGTAGGGGACAGGGATTTTCCTACGAGCAGTACTTC. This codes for CASSRGQGFSYEQYF.